This T cell receptor beta chain is drawn from a study of siplizumab effects on memory and regulatory T cells. Study-level results: Alloreactive sequences that could be traced to unstimulated CD4+ memory cells showed a significant reduction under siplizumab.

Assay used: immunoSEQ multiplex PCR; TCRdb lists only in-frame clones, some missing. Here the sample spans 100,000 to 110,000 clones, about 94% being singletons. V lost 3 bases to trimming and J lost 8 bases, with 10 bases between them. Germline V lookup: CDR1 SGHVS, CDR2 FQNEAQ. The CDR3 loop spans 12 amino acids. Notes on this clone: Its antigen is unknown.

The origin of this receptor is a human donor in good health. The V and J genes are TRBV7-8 and TRBJ1-1; D possibly corresponds to TRBD1 (6 bases). Sequencing used non-Treg CD4+ T cells sorted from blood. Here the CDR3 reads CASSLDSSEAFF. The CDR3 DNA sequence: TGTGCCAGCAGCTTGGACAGTTCCGAAGCTTTCTTT. Combining the CDR3 with reference TRBV7-8 and TRBJ1-1 gives the whole variable domain GAGVSQSPRYKVAKRGQDVALRCDPISGHVSLFWYQQALGQGPEFLTYFQNEAQLDKSGLPSDRFFAERPEGSVSTLKIQRTQQEDSAVYLCASSLDSSEAFFGQGTRLTVV.